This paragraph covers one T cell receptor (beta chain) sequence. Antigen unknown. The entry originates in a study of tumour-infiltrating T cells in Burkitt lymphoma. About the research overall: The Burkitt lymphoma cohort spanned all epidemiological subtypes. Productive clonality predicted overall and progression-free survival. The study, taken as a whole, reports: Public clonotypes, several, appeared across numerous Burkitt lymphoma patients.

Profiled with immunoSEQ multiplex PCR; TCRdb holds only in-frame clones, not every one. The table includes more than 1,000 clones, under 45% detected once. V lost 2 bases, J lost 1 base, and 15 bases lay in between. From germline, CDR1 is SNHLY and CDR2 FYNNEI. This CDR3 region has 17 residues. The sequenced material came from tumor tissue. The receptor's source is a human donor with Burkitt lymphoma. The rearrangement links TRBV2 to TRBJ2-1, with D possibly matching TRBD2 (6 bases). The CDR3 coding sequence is TGTGCCAGCAGTGAACCAGTCGGGAGAAGTTCCTACAATGAGCAGTTCTTC. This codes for CASSEPVGRSSYNEQFF.